Below are 7 T cell receptor beta chains sequenced from a single sample in a study of blood T cell repertoires in COVID-19 (dated by TCRdb to 2019 to 2021). The library relied on the immunoSEQ multiplex PCR assay. TCRdb's version of the immuneACCESS table is confined to in-frame rearrangements and falls short of the full clone set. An unresolved V gene accounts for under half of the shortfall where checked; the remainder is of unknown origin. Present in this sample are about 53,000 clones, around 72% of which were seen just once. The top ten clones comprise under 15% of the sample. Sequencing input: peripheral blood. The receptors were sampled from a human donor with active or convalescent COVID-19. The donor label of this sample is uncertain.

This sequence joins TRBV5-8 and TRBJ2-1, with 8 bases aligning to TRBD1. The length of the CDR3 is 15 residues. The germline gives CDR1 SGHTS, CDR2 YDEGEE. V shed 0 bases and J 4 bases; nucleotides not matched to a gene: 3. CDR3 DNA sequence: TGTGCCAGCAGCTTGGGCAGGGGGCGTTACAATGAGCAGTTCTTC. Encoded protein: CASSLGRGRYNEQFF.

The V gene is TRBV30, the J gene TRBJ1-3; TRBD1 agrees at 11 bases. This CDR3 contains 16 residues. J lost 4 bases, V lost 2 bases, and 7 bases had no gene match. The germline gives CDR1 GTSNPN, CDR2 SVGIG (reference sequence). The DNA of the CDR3 is TGTGCCTGGAGTTCCGGGACAGGGGGTTCAGGAAACACCATATATTTT. Its protein is CAWSSGTGGSGNTIYF.

The rearrangement uses TRBV29-1 and TRBJ2-3, with D uncertain. Deletions cut 6 bases from V and 0 bases from J, with 19 bases between. The length of the CDR3 is 16 residues. Germline V gene data show CDR1 as SQVTM and CDR2 as ANQGSEA. CDR3 sequence: CSVAPWASRSTDTQYF. CDR3 DNA: TGCAGCGTCGCACCCTGGGCCTCAAGAAGCACAGATACGCAGTATTTT.

CDR3 nucleotides: TGTGCCAGCAGCCAAGCCCTCGGGACAAGTAATGAAAAACTGTTTTTT. Amino acids: CASSQALGTSNEKLFF. The chain has TRBV14 and TRBJ1-4; a possible D gene is TRBD1 (6 bases). The length of the CDR3 is 16 residues. V dropped 1 base and J dropped 4 bases, with 13 bases sitting between them. Germline assignment: CDR1 SGHDN and CDR2 FVKESK.

This clone showed up just a few times. The chain has TRBV11-2 and TRBJ2-3; D may be TRBD2 (5 bases). Trimming took off 0 bases at V and 2 bases at J, with 21 bases between the two ends. The germline CDR1 and CDR2 sequences are SGHAT and FQNNGV. The length of the CDR3 is 19 residues. The CDR3 protein is CASSLEWRAFKAYTDTQYF. The CDR3 bases are TGTGCCAGCAGCTTAGAGTGGCGGGCCTTCAAAGCTTACACAGATACGCAGTATTTT.

This clone has more than one count but fewer than ten. The CDR3 nucleotides are TGTGCCAGCAGTCCCCCACTAGACGCAAATCAGCCCCAGCATTTT. Its translation: CASSPPLDANQPQHF. The V and J genes are TRBV6-5 and TRBJ1-5; D ambiguous. CDR1 MNHEY and CDR2 SVGAGI come from the germline V gene. V dropped 5 bases and J dropped 4 bases, with 15 bases sitting between them. This CDR3 contains 15 residues.

This CDR3 reads CASSEAIQGYYGYTF. The CDR3 region has the DNA TGTGCCAGCAGTGAAGCGATACAGGGGTACTATGGCTACACCTTC. V gene TRBV6-1 combines with J gene TRBJ1-2; the match to TRBD1 covers 7 bases. The CDR3 covers 15 residues. The germline V gene encodes CDR1 MNHNS and CDR2 SASEGT. The trim removed 0 bases at V and 3 bases at J, leaving 4 bases unmatched.